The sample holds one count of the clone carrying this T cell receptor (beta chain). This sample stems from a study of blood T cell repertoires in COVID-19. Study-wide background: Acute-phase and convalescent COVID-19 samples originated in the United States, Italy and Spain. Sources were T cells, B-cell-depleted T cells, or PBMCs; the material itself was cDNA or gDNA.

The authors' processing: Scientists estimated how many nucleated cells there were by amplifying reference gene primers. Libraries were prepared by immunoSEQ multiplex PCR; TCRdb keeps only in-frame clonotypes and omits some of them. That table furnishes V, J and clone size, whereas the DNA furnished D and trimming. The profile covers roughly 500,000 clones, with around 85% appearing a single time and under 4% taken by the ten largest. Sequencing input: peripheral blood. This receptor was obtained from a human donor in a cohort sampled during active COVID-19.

For the CDR3, the DNA is TGTGCCAGCAGCTTACGAGGGAACACCGGGGAGCTGTTTTTT. This sequence encodes CASSLRGNTGELFF. The chain uses TRBV11-2 and TRBJ2-2; D remains unclear. The CDR3 runs 14 residues. V gave up 2 bases and J gave up 1 base, with 5 bases separating them. The germline V gene has CDR1 SGHAT and CDR2 FQNNGV.